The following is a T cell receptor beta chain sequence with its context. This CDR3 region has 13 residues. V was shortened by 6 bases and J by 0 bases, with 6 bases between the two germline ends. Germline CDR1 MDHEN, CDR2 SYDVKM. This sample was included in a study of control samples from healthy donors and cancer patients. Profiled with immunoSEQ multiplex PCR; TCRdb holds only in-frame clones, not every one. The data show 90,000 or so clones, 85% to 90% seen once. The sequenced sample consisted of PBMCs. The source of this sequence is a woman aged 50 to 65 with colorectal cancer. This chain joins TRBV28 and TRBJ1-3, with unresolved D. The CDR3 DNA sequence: TGTGCCAGCAGCGATTACTCTGGAAACACCATATATTTT. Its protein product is CASSDYSGNTIYF.